This TCR beta chain was captured in a study of human T cells and chemical hapten exposure. TCRdb itself ran the RACE reads through MiXCR, one entry per CDR3 protein. The sample consists of fewer than 500,000 distinct CDR3 sequences, about 4.8% of them appearing once. Study conclusions and caveats: Versus controls, significantly more large CDR3 similarity clusters arose from expanded TCRs.

Indicated time point: patch test 1, 2 weeks after DPC sensitization. Treatment denoted: therapeutic diphenylcyclopropenone sensitization with weekly scalp DPC. Those who donated were patients with alopecia, 18 to 70 years of age, and suitable for DPC. Turning to this clonotype: No antigen is known for it.

V dropped 1 base and J dropped 4 bases, with 9 bases sitting between them. The CDR3 spans 13 residues. Germline lookup yields CDR1 SQVTM and CDR2 ANQGSEA. The rearrangement joins TRBV29-1 to TRBJ2-3; D is unclear. The TCR sequence derives from a woman aged 45 to 65 with alopecia areata. Some clones in this sample may be carry-over from other donors' samples. Sequenced material: whole blood, taken in connection with sensitization to the hapten diphenylcyclopropenone (DPC). The CDR3 nucleotides are TGCAGCGTTGAAGGGCTAGTTTCAGATACGCAGTATTTT. This sequence encodes CSVEGLVSDTQYF.